Presented here are 19 T cell receptor beta chains from one specimen sequenced in a study of blood T cell repertoires in COVID-19 (TCRdb year 2020). Library creation used the immunoSEQ multiplex PCR assay. In TCRdb, the immuneACCESS table is reduced to in-frame sequences with V and J assigned. These tables do not hold every clone; where another copy was compared, an unresolved V gene accounts for under half, and the others remain unexplained. Present in this sample are roughly 150,000 clones, approximately 90% of which were seen just once. Around an eighth of the sample belongs to the ten largest clones. Sequencing was carried out using peripheral blood. Every receptor here comes from a man aged 18 to 30 with COVID-19, enrolled during active disease.

The chain joins TRBV4-1 to TRBJ1-2; D is uncertain. The length of the CDR3 is 14 residues. The V and J ends lost 1 base and 3 bases respectively, with 9 bases between them. Germline V CDR1 and CDR2: MGHRA, YSYEKL. The CDR3 sequence: CASSQGSQDYGYTF. CDR3 sequence (DNA): TGCGCCAGCAGCCAAGGATCCCAGGACTATGGCTACACCTTC.

A few counts support this clone. The rearrangement uses TRBV30 and TRBJ1-2; D call uncertain. Germline lookup yields CDR1 GTSNPN and CDR2 SVGIG (reference sequence). The V and J ends lost 6 bases and 0 bases respectively, with 17 bases between them. This CDR3 has 15 residues. CDR3 in DNA: TGTGCCTGTCCATCCCGCCGGGGAACTAACTATGGCTACACCTTC. Translation gives CACPSRRGTNYGYTF.

The gene calls are TRBV18 and TRBJ1-5; 8 bases match TRBD1. Per germline, CDR1 KGHSH and CDR2 LQKENI. CDR3 length: 15 amino acids. Trimming took 2 bases from V and 2 from J; bases not matched to a gene: 2. The CDR3: CASSPGTGGNQPQHF. Written as DNA, the CDR3 is TGTGCCAGCTCACCAGGGACAGGCGGCAATCAGCCCCAGCATTTT.

The V and J genes are TRBV6-6 and TRBJ1-5; a weak D match, TRBD1 (6 bases). The CDR3 spans 14 residues. Germline V gene sequence: CDR1 MNHNY, CDR2 SVGAGI (reference sequence). The V gene lost 6 bases and the J gene lost 6 bases, with 15 bases spanning the gap. CDR3 nucleotide sequence: TGTGCCAGCAGCGCGAGGGGGTTAGGTCAGCCCCAGCATTTT. Translation: CASSARGLGQPQHF.

This clone appeared once. The genes are TRBV9 and TRBJ2-1; perhaps TRBD2 as D (6 bases). This CDR3 region has 15 residues. V lost 2 bases, J lost 6 bases, and 15 bases lay in between. Germline-derived CDR1 and CDR2 are SGDLS and YYNGEE. The DNA of the CDR3 is TGTGCCAGCAGCGTGTGGGGAGCGGGCCTCAATGAGCAGTTCTTC. This gives the protein CASSVWGAGLNEQFF.

The CDR3 here is CAISESWRESRTGELFF. Written as DNA, the CDR3 is TGTGCCATCAGTGAGTCCTGGAGGGAGTCTCGGACCGGGGAGCTGTTTTTT. J is TRBJ2-2 and V is TRBV10-3; D is possibly TRBD2 (6 bases). The CDR3 loop spans 17 amino acids. The germline V gene has CDR1 ENHRY and CDR2 SYGVKD. Trimming removed 0 bases at V and 5 bases at J, with 16 bases between.

J is TRBJ1-1 and V is TRBV4-2, with D hard to call. Germline V gene lookup returns CDR1 LGHNA and CDR2 YNFKEQ. Trimming took 2 bases from V and 0 from J, leaving 4 bases between them. This CDR3 has 13 residues. CDR3 DNA sequence: TGTGCCAGCAGCCAAACAGTGAACACTGAAGCTTTCTTT. Its translation: CASSQTVNTEAFF.

The V and J genes are TRBV2 and TRBJ2-3; 8 nucleotides agree with TRBD2. The CDR3 has 15 residues. CDR1 is SNHLY and CDR2 is FYNNEI in the germline V gene. After removal of 8 bases from V and 6 bases from J, the junction contained 13 bases not matched to a gene. CDR3 residues: CASGKTGGPVDTQYF. In DNA form, the CDR3 reads TGTGCCAGCGGTAAAACGGGAGGGCCGGTTGATACGCAGTATTTT.

The V call is TRBV3-1 (or the pseudogene TRBV3-2), the J call TRBJ2-1, with a tentative D call TRBD2 (7 bases). Trimming took off 1 base at V and 15 bases at J, with 25 bases between the two ends. CDR3 length: 16 residues. Germline assignment: CDR1 LGHDT and CDR2 YNNKEL (reference sequence). CDR3 DNA: TGTGCCAGCAGCCAAGGGGGAACAGGGCCTAGCGGAGTTATGTTCTTC. Its translation is CASSQGGTGPSGVMFF.

The CDR3 region is CATSRALTGEQYF. As DNA, the CDR3 is TGTGCCACCAGCAGAGCCCTTACAGGCGAGCAGTACTTC. This rearrangement joins TRBV15 to TRBJ2-7; the D gene is possibly TRBD1 (5 bases). The germline V and J ends were trimmed by 1 base and 6 bases, with 10 bases remaining between them. The CDR3 is made up of 13 amino acids. Germline CDR1 is LNHNV and CDR2 is YYDKDF (reference sequence). Together with reference TRBV15 and TRBJ2-7, the CDR3 gives the full variable domain: DAMVIQNPRYQVTQFGKPVTLSCSQTLNHNVMYWYQQKSSQAPKLLFHYYDKDFNNEADTPDNFQSRRPNTSFCFLDIRSPGLGDTAMYLCATSRALTGEQYFGPGTRLTVT.

This sequence joins TRBV6-5 and TRBJ1-1, with a possible D match to TRBD1 (6 bases). The CDR3 runs 14 residues. The ends were cut back, 0 bases at V and 5 bases at J, with 10 bases in the middle. Germline CDR1 is MNHEY and CDR2 is SVGAGI. The CDR3 here is CASSYSVRGTEAFF. For the CDR3, the DNA is TGTGCCAGCAGTTACTCTGTGAGGGGGACTGAAGCTTTCTTT.

This chain connects TRBV4-2 to TRBJ2-1; 13 positions agree with TRBD2. Germline CDR1 reads LGHNA; CDR2 reads YNFKEQ. J lost 5 bases, V lost 4 bases, and 11 bases had no gene match. This CDR3 is built from 18 residues. For the CDR3, the DNA is TGTGCCAGCAGCCCTGGACTAGCGGGAGAGTACTTAAACAATGAGCAGTTCTTC. Its translation: CASSPGLAGEYLNNEQFF.

This clone has only a few counts. The chain has TRBV28 and TRBJ2-3, with TRBD2 matching over 7 bases. The CDR3 length is 14 residues. V shed 5 bases and J 5 bases; nucleotides not matched to a gene: 7. Germline V gene sequence: CDR1 MDHEN, CDR2 SYDVKM. This CDR3 reads CASSPLAGEDTQYF. The CDR3 DNA is TGTGCCAGCAGTCCCCTCGCGGGAGAAGATACGCAGTATTTT.

CDR3 nucleotides: TGTGCCAGTTACTCGGGAGTCCGCGAGACCCAGTACTTC. Its protein product is CASYSGVRETQYF. J is TRBJ2-5 and V is TRBV28, with D possibly TRBD2 on 6 matching bases. Trimming pared 9 bases from V and 5 bases from J, leaving 16 bases between. The CDR3 sequence is 13 residues long. Germline V gives CDR1 MDHEN, CDR2 SYDVKM.

The chain is built from TRBV28 and TRBJ1-2, with 7 bases identical to TRBD1. Germline CDR1 is MDHEN and CDR2 is SYDVKM. V gave up 3 bases and J gave up 3 bases; unmatched junction bases: 4. CDR3 length: 14 residues. The CDR3 sequence: CASSLEGADYGYTF. The CDR3 nucleotides read TGTGCCAGCAGTTTGGAGGGGGCGGACTATGGCTACACCTTC.

V and J are TRBV30 and TRBJ1-6; maybe TRBD1 (5 bases). Germline V gene lookup returns CDR1 GTSNPN and CDR2 SVGIG (reference sequence). Trimming removed 5 bases from V and 1 base from J, with 6 bases in between. The length of the CDR3 is 13 residues. CDR3 DNA sequence: TGTGCCTGGCGGGGGTCCTATAATTCACCCCTCCACTTT. Encoded protein: CAWRGSYNSPLHF.

This chain joins TRBV15 and TRBJ2-1, with 10 bases that match TRBD1. The CDR3 is made up of 15 amino acids. V shed 3 bases and J 2 bases; nucleotides not matched to a gene: 1. Germline V CDR1 and CDR2: LNHNV, YYDKDF (reference sequence). CDR3 nucleotides: TGTGCCACCAGCAGGGACAGGGGGACCTACAATGAGCAGTTCTTC. Protein: CATSRDRGTYNEQFF. Filled out from reference TRBV15 and TRBJ2-1, the complete variable domain reads DAMVIQNPRYQVTQFGKPVTLSCSQTLNHNVMYWYQQKSSQAPKLLFHYYDKDFNNEADTPDNFQSRRPNTSFCFLDIRSPGLGDTAMYLCATSRDRGTYNEQFFGPGTRLTVL.

This chain connects TRBV27 to TRBJ2-1; 14 bases agree with TRBD2. V was pared by 5 bases and J by 3 bases, with 3 bases of the junction left unmatched. The germline gives CDR1 MNHEY, CDR2 SMNVEV (reference sequence). The CDR3 length is 16 residues. In nucleotides, the CDR3 is TGTGCCAGCAGTGGGGGACTAGCGGGAGTCTACAATGAGCAGTTCTTC. Its translation is CASSGGLAGVYNEQFF.

This clone was observed a single time. CDR3 residues: CASSSLRGFPYNEQFF. In nucleotides, the CDR3 is TGTGCCAGCAGTTCATTAAGGGGGTTCCCCTACAATGAGCAGTTCTTC. The rearrangement uses TRBV27 and TRBJ2-1, with D maybe TRBD1 (6 bases). The V gene lost 4 bases and the J gene lost 2 bases, with 15 bases spanning the gap. The germline V gene has CDR1 MNHEY and CDR2 SMNVEV (reference sequence). The CDR3 runs to 16 residues.